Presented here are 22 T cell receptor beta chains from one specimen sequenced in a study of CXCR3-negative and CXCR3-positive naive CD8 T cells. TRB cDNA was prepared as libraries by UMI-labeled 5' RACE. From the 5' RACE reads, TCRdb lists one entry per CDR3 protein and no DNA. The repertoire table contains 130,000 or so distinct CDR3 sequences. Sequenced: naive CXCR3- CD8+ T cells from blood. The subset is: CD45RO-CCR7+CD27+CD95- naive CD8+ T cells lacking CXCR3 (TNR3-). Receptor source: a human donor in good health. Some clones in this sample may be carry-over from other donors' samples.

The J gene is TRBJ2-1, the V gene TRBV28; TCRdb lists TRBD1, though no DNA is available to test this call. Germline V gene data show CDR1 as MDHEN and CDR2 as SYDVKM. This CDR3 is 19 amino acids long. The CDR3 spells CASSFRGLTLDYSYNEQFF. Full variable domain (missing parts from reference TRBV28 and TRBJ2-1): DVKVTQSSRYLVKRTGEKVFLECVQDMDHENMFWYRQDPGLGLRLIYFSYDVKMKEKGDIPEGYSVSREKKERFSLILESASTNQTSMYLCASSFRGLTLDYSYNEQFFGPGTRLTVL.

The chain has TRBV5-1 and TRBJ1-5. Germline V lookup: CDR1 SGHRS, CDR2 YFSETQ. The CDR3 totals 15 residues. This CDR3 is CASSPLNGFNQPQHF.

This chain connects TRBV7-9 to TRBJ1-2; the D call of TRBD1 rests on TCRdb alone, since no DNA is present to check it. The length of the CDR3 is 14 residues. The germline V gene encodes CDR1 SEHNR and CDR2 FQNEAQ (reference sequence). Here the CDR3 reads CASSKTPSSYGYTF.

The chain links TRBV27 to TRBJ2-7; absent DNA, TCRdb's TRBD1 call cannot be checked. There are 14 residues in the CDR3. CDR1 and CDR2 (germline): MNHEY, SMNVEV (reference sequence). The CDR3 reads CASSSGTVAYEQYF.

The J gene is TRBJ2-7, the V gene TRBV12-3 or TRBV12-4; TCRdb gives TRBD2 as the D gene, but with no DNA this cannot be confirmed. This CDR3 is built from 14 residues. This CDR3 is CASSSTSFSDEQYF.

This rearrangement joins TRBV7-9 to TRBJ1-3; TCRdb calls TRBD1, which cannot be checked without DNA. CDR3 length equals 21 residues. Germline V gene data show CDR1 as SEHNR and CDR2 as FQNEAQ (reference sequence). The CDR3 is CASSARDRGPLVLSSGNTIYF.

The CDR3 sequence is CSVEPWEDGELFF. The chain employs TRBV29-1 and TRBJ2-2; absent DNA, TCRdb's TRBD2 call cannot be checked. Germline V gene lookup returns CDR1 SQVTM and CDR2 ANQGSEA. CDR3 size: 13 residues.

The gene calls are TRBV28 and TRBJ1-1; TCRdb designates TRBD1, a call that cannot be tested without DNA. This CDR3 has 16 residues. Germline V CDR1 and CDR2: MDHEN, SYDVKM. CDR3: CASSLNRETMNTEAFF.

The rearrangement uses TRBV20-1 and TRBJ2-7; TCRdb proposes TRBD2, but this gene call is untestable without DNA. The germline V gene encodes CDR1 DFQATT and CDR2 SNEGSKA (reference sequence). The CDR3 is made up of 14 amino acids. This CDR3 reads CSARGEDSSYEQYF.

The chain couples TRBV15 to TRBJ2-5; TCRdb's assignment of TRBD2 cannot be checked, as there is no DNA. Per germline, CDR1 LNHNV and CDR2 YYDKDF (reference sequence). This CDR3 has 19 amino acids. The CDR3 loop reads CATSSLTFPLRGGGETQYF.

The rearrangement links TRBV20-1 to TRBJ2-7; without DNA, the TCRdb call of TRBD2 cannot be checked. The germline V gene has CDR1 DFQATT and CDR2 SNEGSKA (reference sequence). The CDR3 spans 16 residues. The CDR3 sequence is CSARGEWEASAYEQYF.

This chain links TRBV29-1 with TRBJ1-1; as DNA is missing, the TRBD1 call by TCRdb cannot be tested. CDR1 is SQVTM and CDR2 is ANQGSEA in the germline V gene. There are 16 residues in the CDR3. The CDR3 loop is CSVEGPGQRMNTEAFF.

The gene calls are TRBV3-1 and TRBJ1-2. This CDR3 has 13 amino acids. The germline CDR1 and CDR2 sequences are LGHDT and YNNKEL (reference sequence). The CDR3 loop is CASSQRVFYGYTF. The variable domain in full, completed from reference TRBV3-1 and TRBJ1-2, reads DTAVSQTPKYLVTQMGNDKSIKCEQNLGHDTMYWYKQDSKKFLKIMFSYNNKELIINETVPNRFSPKSPDKAHLNLHINSLELGDSAVYFCASSQRVFYGYTFGSGTRLTVV.

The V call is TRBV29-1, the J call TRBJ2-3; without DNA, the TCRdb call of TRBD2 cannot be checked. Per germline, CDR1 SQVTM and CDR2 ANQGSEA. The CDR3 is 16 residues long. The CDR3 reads CSVEDKEAGREDTQYF.

This CDR3 reads CASSPGAGRYHTLPDNEQFF. This rearrangement joins TRBV5-1 to TRBJ2-1; no DNA is available, so the TRBD1 call from TCRdb remains unchecked. This CDR3 contains 20 residues. Germline lookup yields CDR1 SGHRS and CDR2 YFSETQ.

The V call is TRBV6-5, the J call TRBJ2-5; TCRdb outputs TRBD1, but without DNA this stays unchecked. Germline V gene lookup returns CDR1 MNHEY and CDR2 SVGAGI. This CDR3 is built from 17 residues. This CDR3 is CASSYSPPGLAEETQYF.

CDR3 protein: CASSSGGGYNEQFF. V usage is TRBV13 and J usage is TRBJ2-1; TCRdb's D call of TRBD2 is untestable without DNA. CDR1 and CDR2 (germline): PRHDT, FYEKMQ (reference sequence). The CDR3 sequence is 14 residues long.

This CDR3 is CASSQVGPSGANVLTF. The J gene is TRBJ2-6, the V gene TRBV4-3; lacking DNA, the TRBD2 call made by TCRdb goes unchecked. Germline V lookup: CDR1 LGHNA, CDR2 YSLEER. CDR3 size: 16 residues.

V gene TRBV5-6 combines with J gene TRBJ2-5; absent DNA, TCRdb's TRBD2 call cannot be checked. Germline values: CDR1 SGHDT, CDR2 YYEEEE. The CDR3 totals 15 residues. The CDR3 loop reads CASSARDSWRETQYF.

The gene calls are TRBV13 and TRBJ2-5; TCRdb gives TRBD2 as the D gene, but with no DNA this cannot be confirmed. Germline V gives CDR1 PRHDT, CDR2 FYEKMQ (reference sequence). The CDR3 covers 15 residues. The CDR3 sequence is CASSLGLGGKETQYF.

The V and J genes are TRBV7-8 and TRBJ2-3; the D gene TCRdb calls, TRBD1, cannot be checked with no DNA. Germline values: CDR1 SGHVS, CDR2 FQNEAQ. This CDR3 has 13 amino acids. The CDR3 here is CASSFNREDTQYF.

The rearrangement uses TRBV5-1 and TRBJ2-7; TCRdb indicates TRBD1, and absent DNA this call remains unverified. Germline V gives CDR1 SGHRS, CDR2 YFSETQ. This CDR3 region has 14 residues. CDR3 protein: CASSRTTGVYEQYF.